The clone carrying this TCR beta chain was counted ten times or more. Its specificity is not known. Blood RNA came from unsorted whole blood; germline DNA was also extracted. These data are taken from a study of tumor-infiltrating lymphocytes in primary liver carcinoma. Study-level background: Patients diagnosed with primary liver carcinoma received treatment through surgical resection. Each of the growths was stage T1-T3 N0M0, extending about 4.2 to 11 cm across. Study results and caveats: Compared with blood, tumor repertoires held significantly more in their top 250 clones. Lesser overlap characterized tumor-adjacent and tumor-blood pairs relative to tumor region pairs.

Synthesis of TCR beta cDNA was carried out from 500 ng total RNA with a constant-region primer. For TCR beta, libraries were produced by three nested multiplex PCR rounds using slightly modified ARM-PCR. Primers for the first two PCR rounds were TRBV1-TRBV30 forward primers and a C-beta reverse primer (about 9 cycles per round). TCRdb re-called the multiplex PCR reads through MiXCR, storing one row per CDR3 protein. Of approximately 310,000 distinct CDR3 sequences listed, around three fifths are singletons. CDR3 length: 14 amino acids. V lost 2 bases to trimming and J lost 1 base, with 9 bases between them. Germline V lookup: CDR1 MNHEY, CDR2 SVGAGI.

The sequenced material came from peripheral blood. The gene calls are TRBV6-5 and TRBJ2-7; perhaps TRBD2 as D (6 bases). This clonotype was sampled from a middle-aged man with primary liver carcinoma and hepatitis B virus infection. CDR3 loop: CASSYGGVSYEQYF. DNA of the CDR3: TGTGCCAGCAGTTACGGAGGGGTTTCCTACGAGCAGTACTTC.